Listed below are T cell receptor beta chains from one sample, sequenced in a study of T cells in localized non-small cell lung cancer. TCRdb's table, derived via immunoSEQ multiplex PCR, lists solely in-frame clones and lacks some. Of roughly 58,000 clones in the sample, roughly 79% were seen once. This material consisted of PBMCs, taken before any cancer treatment. The receptors stem from a man aged 35 to 69 with stage II lung adenocarcinoma. CDR3s include the opening cysteine and the closing phenylalanine or tryptophan. The D gene is left open where the match is weak. Only some rows state a clone size, as once, few, many or a class for expanded clones.

clone_size	d_call	j_call	v_call	cdr3_nt	cdr3_aa
.	TRBD1	TRBJ1-1	TRBV19	TGTGCCAGTAGTTCACAGGGGTATTCTGAAGCTTTCTTT	CASSSQGYSEAFF
.	.	TRBJ1-3	TRBV6-5	TGTGCCAGCAGTTCCCAGGGCTCTGGAAACACCATATATTTT	CASSSQGSGNTIYF
.	TRBD1	TRBJ2-2	TRBV6-5	TGTGCCAGCAGTTTACAGGGGGCCGGGGAGCTGTTTTTT	CASSLQGAGELFF
.	.	TRBJ1-5	TRBV5-5	TGTGCCAGCAGCTTGGAAGGATCCAGGCCCCAGCATTTT	CASSLEGSRPQHF
.	.	TRBJ1-3	TRBV5-6	TGTGCCAGCAGCTTGAGGGGGTGGGCGTACTCTGGAAACACCATATATTTT	CASSLRGWAYSGNTIYF
.	.	TRBJ1-1	TRBV9	TGTGCCAGCAGCGTAGGAGCACACTTTGAAGCTTTCTTT	CASSVGAHFEAFF
.	TRBD1	TRBJ1-4	TRBV27	TGTGCCAGCAGTGCAGCCGGGACAGGGGAAAAACTGTTTTTT	CASSAAGTGEKLFF
.	.	TRBJ1-3	TRBV19	TGTGCCAGTACCCTGGGGGAAGCTGGAAACACCATATATTTT	CASTLGEAGNTIYF
.	TRBD2	TRBJ2-7	TRBV7-8	TGTGCCAGCAGCTCTCCGACTAGCGGGAGATACGAGCAGTACTTC	CASSSPTSGRYEQYF
.	.	TRBJ1-5	TRBV5-8	TGTGCCAGCAGCTTGGCCAGCCTTTATAGCAATCAGCCCCAGCATTTT	CASSLASLYSNQPQHF
.	TRBD2	TRBJ2-5	TRBV30	TGTGCCTGGAGTCTAGCGGTGCAAGAGACCCAGTACTTC	CAWSLAVQETQYF
.	.	TRBJ2-2	TRBV7-2	TGTGCCAGCAGCTTTGCGAAGCGCGGGGAGCTGTTTTTT	CASSFAKRGELFF
.	.	TRBJ1-3	TRBV5-1	TGCGCCAGCAGCCCTCGGGACTCCGGGACTGGAAACACCATATATTTT	CASSPRDSGTGNTIYF
.	.	TRBJ2-1	TRBV6-5	TGTGCCAGCAGTTACTCAGGACCCCGGGAGGAGCAGTTCTTC	CASSYSGPREEQFF
.	.	TRBJ2-2	TRBV4-3	TGCGCCAGCAGCCTAATCCTCGGGAGAGGTACCGGGGAGCTGTTTTTT	CASSLILGRGTGELFF
once	.	TRBJ1-1	TRBV6-5	TGTGCCAGCAGTTGGGGGGGCGGAAGGGCTGAAGCTTTCTTT	CASSWGGGRAEAFF
.	TRBD2	TRBJ2-1	TRBV9	TGTGCCAGCAGCGTTAGGACTAGCGGCTACAATGAGCAGTTCTTC	CASSVRTSGYNEQFF
.	TRBD1	TRBJ1-1	TRBV25-1	TGTGCCAGCAGTGATCCCGGGACAGGGAACACTGAAGCTTTCTTT	CASSDPGTGNTEAFF
.	.	TRBJ1-5	TRBV6-6	TGTGCCAGCAGACAGCGGGACCACCGCAATCAGCCCCAGCATTTT	CASRQRDHRNQPQHF
.	.	TRBJ2-2	TRBV9	TGTGCCAGCAGCCCGCTAAGGGGCGGAGACACCGGGGAGCTGTTTTTT	CASSPLRGGDTGELFF
once	.	TRBJ2-1	TRBV7-9	TGTGCCAGCAGCTTAGTGGGCGGATACAATGAGCAGTTCTTC	CASSLVGGYNEQFF
.	TRBD1	TRBJ1-2	TRBV7-8	TGTGCCAGCAGCCCACCCCTCCGGGACAGAGGGAGGCGGGGTGGCTACACCTTC	CASSPPLRDRGRRGGYTF
.	TRBD1	TRBJ1-1	TRBV5-1	TGCGCCAGCAGTCGGCGACAGGGGCCGAACACTGAAGCTTTCTTT	CASSRRQGPNTEAFF
.	TRBD1	TRBJ2-5	TRBV30	TGTGCCTGGAGTGTACGGGCAGGGGGCAGAGAGACCCAGTACTTC	CAWSVRAGGRETQYF
.	.	TRBJ2-3	TRBV5-6	TGTGCCAGCAGCTTGAAGGGCGCTACGCAGTATTTT	CASSLKGATQYF
.	TRBD2	TRBJ2-3	TRBV7-9	TGTGCCAGCAGCTTAGGGGCAAGCGGGGGTAGCACAGATACGCAGTATTTT	CASSLGASGGSTDTQYF
.	.	TRBJ1-5	TRBV7-2	TGTGCCAGCAGCAGCAACAATCAGCCCCAGCATTTT	CASSSNNQPQHF
.	.	TRBJ2-5	TRBV29-1	TGCAGCGTCGCCCCTACAGCAAACGGGGAGACCCAGTACTTC	CSVAPTANGETQYF
.	.	TRBJ1-1	TRBV6-1	TGTGCCAGTGGGGAGGTGGTCATGAACACTGAAGCTTTCTTT	CASGEVVMNTEAFF
.	TRBD2	TRBJ2-1	TRBV7-2	TGTGCCAGCAGCTTAAGCACTAGCGGATACAATGAGCAGTTCTTC	CASSLSTSGYNEQFF
.	TRBD1	TRBJ2-2	TRBV6-5	TGTGCCAGCAGTTACTCCTCGGACAGGTTCGGAGGGGAGCTGTTTTTT	CASSYSSDRFGGELFF
.	.	TRBJ2-7	TRBV7-9	TGTGCCAGCAGCTTAACTCCAGCGAGCGTCGAGCAGTACTTC	CASSLTPASVEQYF
.	TRBD1	TRBJ1-4	TRBV10-3	TGTGCCATCAGAGCCGGGACAGGGAGGGGAGGTGAAAAACTGTTTTTT	CAIRAGTGRGGEKLFF
.	.	TRBJ2-1	TRBV5-1	TGCGCCAGCAGCTATATTGGTGTTAGCGGAGTCTACAATGAGCAGTTCTTC	CASSYIGVSGVYNEQFF
.	TRBD2	TRBJ2-7	TRBV5-6	TGTGCCAGCAGCCTGGGGCTAGCGGGAGTATACTTC	CASSLGLAGVYF
.	.	TRBJ1-5	TRBV19	TGTGCCAGTAGAAAACAGGGTAGGAGCAATCAGCCCCAGCATTTT	CASRKQGRSNQPQHF
.	TRBD2	TRBJ2-2	TRBV4-3	TGCGCCAGCAGCCAGGCTAGCGGGAGAATGAACACCGGGGAGCTGTTTTTT	CASSQASGRMNTGELFF
.	TRBD2	TRBJ2-1	TRBV9	TGTGCCAGCAGCGTAGCCCCAGCGGGAGGTTACAATGAGCAGTTCTTC	CASSVAPAGGYNEQFF
few	.	TRBJ2-1	TRBV19	TGTGCCAGTAGGATCGATTCCTACAATGAGCAGTTCTTC	CASRIDSYNEQFF
.	TRBD1	TRBJ1-1	TRBV10-3	TGTGCCATCAAAGCGGACAGGGGCACTGAAGCTTTCTTT	CAIKADRGTEAFF
.	TRBD2	TRBJ2-3	TRBV9	TGTGCCAGCAGCCCCCTGAGCGGGACCACAGATACGCAGTATTTT	CASSPLSGTTDTQYF
.	TRBD2	TRBJ2-1	TRBV18	TGTGCCAGCTCACCACCTCTAGCGGGGTACAATGAGCAGTTCTTC	CASSPPLAGYNEQFF
.	.	TRBJ1-5	TRBV18	TGTGCCAGCTCACCGGGACAAAATCAGCCCCAGCATTTT	CASSPGQNQPQHF
.	.	TRBJ1-2	TRBV6-1	TGTGCCAGCATCCATACAGGGACGAACTATGGCTACACCTTC	CASIHTGTNYGYTF
few	.	TRBJ2-3	TRBV5-1	TGCGCCAGCAGTCTACTGACATCACTGAGCACAGATACGCAGTATTTT	CASSLLTSLSTDTQYF
.	.	TRBJ2-7	TRBV27	TGTGCCAGCAGTCAAAGACAGTACTACGAGCAGTACTTC	CASSQRQYYEQYF
.	.	TRBJ2-5	TRBV5-4	TGTGCCAGCAGCCCTCCGGGGGCGCAGGCTGAGACCCAGTACTTC	CASSPPGAQAETQYF
few	.	TRBJ2-2	TRBV5-6	TGTGCCAGCAGCTTCCAAAGGGGTTTCGGGGAGCTGTTTTTT	CASSFQRGFGELFF
.	.	TRBJ2-1	TRBV29-1	TGCAGCGTCCGAAACGGGGGCGCGGATGAGCAGTTCTTC	CSVRNGGADEQFF
.	.	TRBJ1-3	TRBV11-3	TGTGCCAGCAGCGCCGGACGAAGTGGAAACACCATATATTTT	CASSAGRSGNTIYF
.	.	TRBJ1-5	TRBV30	TGTGCCTGGAGTAGCTCGAGGACACCGAGTTTCCCTAGCAATCAGCCCCAGCATTTT	CAWSSSRTPSFPSNQPQHF
.	.	TRBJ1-5	TRBV30	TGTGCCTGGAACCAGGAGAATCAGCCCCAGCATTTT	CAWNQENQPQHF
.	.	TRBJ1-2	TRBV6-5	TGTGCCAGCAGTTACTCGGGGGGGACTGGCGGCTACACCTTC	CASSYSGGTGGYTF
.	.	TRBJ2-5	TRBV20-1	TGCAGTGCTAGAGGGGGGCAGACCCAGTACTTC	CSARGGQTQYF
few	.	TRBJ2-1	TRBV6-1	TGTGCCAGCAGTGAAGGGGCCTACAATGAGCAGTTCTTC	CASSEGAYNEQFF
few	.	TRBJ2-3	TRBV29-1	TGCAGCGTTGGATTGGTTCAAGGGGATACGCAGTATTTT	CSVGLVQGDTQYF
.	.	TRBJ2-1	TRBV9	TGTGCCAGCAGCGTAGGCAGGGGATCCTACAATGAGCAGTTCTTC	CASSVGRGSYNEQFF
.	.	TRBJ1-2	TRBV5-6	TGTGCCAGCAGCTTACTCGACTGGGGTCGTGGGGGCTACACCTTC	CASSLLDWGRGGYTF
.	.	TRBJ1-1	TRBV10-3	TGTGCCATCGGGTCTTCGGGGTCCGTGAACACTGAAGCTTTCTTT	CAIGSSGSVNTEAFF
.	.	TRBJ2-7	TRBV6-6	TGTGCCAGCACCGACCGGTCCTACGAGCAGTACTTC	CASTDRSYEQYF